The 20 T cell receptor beta chains below all came from one sample that was sequenced in a study of cytomegalovirus exposure and HLA in healthy donors. Repertoires were generated with immunoSEQ multiplex PCR, while TCRdb's copy carries only in-frame clones and drops some. The data hold about 68,000 clones, with approximately 97% observed a single time. The specimen was PBMCs. These receptors were collected from a man aged 18 to 30 in good health and CMV-seronegative.

The chain joins TRBV14 to TRBJ1-5; a weak D match, TRBD1 (5 bases). The CDR3 has 14 amino acids. V lost 4 bases, J lost 3 bases, and 10 bases lay in between. Germline V gene data show CDR1 as SGHDN and CDR2 as FVKESK. The CDR3: CASSRTGDNQPQHF. CDR3 DNA sequence: TGTGCCAGCAGCCGAACAGGTGACAATCAGCCCCAGCATTTT. Drawing the rest from reference TRBV14 and TRBJ1-5, the complete variable domain is EAGVTQFPSHSVIEKGQTVTLRCDPISGHDNLYWYRRVMGKEIKFLLHFVKESKQDESGMPNNRFLAERTGGTYSTLKVQPAELEDSGVYFCASSRTGDNQPQHFGDGTRLSIL.

The rearrangement links TRBV6-1 to TRBJ2-5; perhaps TRBD2 as D (6 bases). The CDR3 covers 14 residues. The germline V and J ends were trimmed by 2 bases and 5 bases, with 12 bases remaining between them. CDR1 is MNHNS and CDR2 is SASEGT in the germline V gene. The CDR3 coding sequence is TGTGCCAGCAGTGAAACCGGAGGGATCGAGACCCAGTACTTC. It translates to CASSETGGIETQYF.

The V call is TRBV6-1, the J call TRBJ1-6; D possibly corresponds to TRBD1 (6 bases). CDR3 size: 15 residues. Germline V gene data show CDR1 as MNHNS and CDR2 as SASEGT. The ends were cut back, 4 bases at V and 2 bases at J, with 9 bases in the middle. The DNA of the CDR3 is TGTGCCAGCAGTGCCCGGACAGCCTATAATTCACCCCTCCACTTT. Protein product: CASSARTAYNSPLHF.

The genes are TRBV7-9 and TRBJ2-4; possible D gene TRBD1, 6 bases. Germline V gives CDR1 SEHNR, CDR2 FQNEAQ (reference sequence). Trimming removed 1 base from V and 5 bases from J, with 9 bases in between. This CDR3 contains 14 residues. CDR3 loop: CASSLVGGENIQYF. For the CDR3, the DNA is TGTGCCAGCAGCTTAGTAGGGGGAGAAAACATTCAGTACTTC.

The V and J genes are TRBV28 and TRBJ2-3; 9 bases are shared with TRBD2. V dropped 3 bases and J dropped 3; count of bases not matched to a gene: 1. CDR3 length equals 14 residues. The V gene's germline CDR1 is MDHEN and CDR2 SYDVKM. Here the CDR3 reads CASSFLAGTDTQYF. For the CDR3, the DNA is TGTGCCAGCAGTTTCCTAGCGGGGACAGATACGCAGTATTTT.

The chain employs TRBV10-3 and TRBJ1-1; 7 bases are a match to TRBD1. J gave up 0 bases and V 10 bases, and 5 bases lay outside the gene matches. CDR3 size: 13 residues. CDR1 and CDR2 (germline): ENHRY, SYGVKD. CDR3 in DNA: TGTGCCACCCTGGGACAGATGAACACTGAAGCTTTCTTT. It translates to CATLGQMNTEAFF.

This chain joins TRBV15 and TRBJ1-4, with D perhaps matching TRBD1 (5 bases). V lost 0 bases and J lost 3, with 17 bases in between. The CDR3 runs to 18 residues. Germline V gene data show CDR1 as LNHNV and CDR2 as YYDKDF (reference sequence). DNA of the CDR3: TGTGCCACCAGCAGAGATATGGCAGGGCCCTGGGCTAATGAAAAACTGTTTTTT. It yields the protein CATSRDMAGPWANEKLFF.

V gene TRBV5-6 combines with J gene TRBJ2-1, with no clear D. The CDR3 sequence is 12 residues long. Trimming shortened V by 3 bases and J by 3 bases, and 4 bases separated the two germline ends. Germline lookup yields CDR1 SGHDT and CDR2 YYEEEE. In DNA form, the CDR3 reads TGTGCCAGCAGCTCCGGCTACAATGAGCAGTTCTTC. Amino acid sequence: CASSSGYNEQFF.

The genes are TRBV5-6 and TRBJ1-3; D gene unclear. This CDR3 is 14 amino acids long. The V gene lost 0 bases and the J gene lost 4 bases, with 8 bases spanning the gap. CDR1 is SGHDT and CDR2 is YYEEEE in the germline V gene. The chain's CDR3 is CASSLAGGGNTIYF. The CDR3 nucleotides read TGTGCCAGCAGCTTGGCAGGAGGAGGAAACACCATATATTTT.

The chain links TRBV9 to TRBJ1-3; TRBD1 matches 9 bases. Germline-derived CDR1 and CDR2 are SGDLS and YYNGEE. The CDR3 covers 15 residues. J gave up 2 bases and V 3 bases, and 3 bases lay outside the gene matches. The CDR3 spells CASSARTGAGNTIYF. The CDR3 coding sequence is TGTGCCAGCAGCGCCAGGACAGGGGCTGGAAACACCATATATTTT.

This chain joins TRBV6-1 and TRBJ2-3; 13 positions match TRBD2. The CDR3 runs to 15 residues. J gave up 2 bases and V 7 bases, and 3 bases lay outside the gene matches. Germline lookup yields CDR1 MNHNS and CDR2 SASEGT. The CDR3 here is CASKGTSGDTDTQYF. CDR3 sequence (DNA): TGTGCCAGCAAAGGGACTAGCGGGGACACAGATACGCAGTATTTT.

The count of this clone is one. The J gene is TRBJ2-3, the V gene TRBV18, with D unclear. Trimming removed 3 bases from V and 1 base from J, with 8 bases in between. The CDR3 consists of 14 residues. Per the germline V gene, CDR1 is KGHSH and CDR2 is LQKENI. CDR3 nucleotides: TGTGCCAGCTCACCCCCAGGCCGCACAGATACGCAGTATTTT. It encodes CASSPPGRTDTQYF.

The CDR3 sequence is CASSPWTRDTEAFF. CDR3 DNA: TGTGCCAGCAGTCCATGGACGCGGGACACTGAAGCTTTCTTT. This sequence joins TRBV28 and TRBJ1-1, with D uncertain. Germline V gene data show CDR1 as MDHEN and CDR2 as SYDVKM. The length of the CDR3 is 14 residues. The V and J ends lost 5 bases and 3 bases respectively, with 13 bases between them. Based on the CDR3 plus reference TRBV28 and TRBJ1-1, the full variable domain is DVKVTQSSRYLVKRTGEKVFLECVQDMDHENMFWYRQDPGLGLRLIYFSYDVKMKEKGDIPEGYSVSREKKERFSLILESASTNQTSMYLCASSPWTRDTEAFFGQGTRLTVV.

The chain has TRBV9 and TRBJ2-2; D might be TRBD1 (5 bases). The CDR3 has 14 amino acids. V shed 2 bases and J shed 3 bases, with 8 bases lying between them. CDR1 SGDLS and CDR2 YYNGEE come from the germline V gene. This CDR3 reads CASSVTDYTGELFF. The CDR3 region has the DNA TGTGCCAGCAGCGTGACAGATTACACCGGGGAGCTGTTTTTT.

The chain couples TRBV27 to TRBJ2-3, with 8 bases matching TRBD2. The junction had 0 bases not matched to a gene; V was cut back by 7 bases and J by 6 bases. In germline, CDR1 is MNHEY, CDR2 SMNVEV (reference sequence). This CDR3 has 11 residues. The chain's CDR3 is CASTGGDTQYF. The CDR3, as DNA: TGTGCCAGCACGGGAGGGGATACGCAGTATTTT.

This clone has a single count. This sequence joins TRBV9 and TRBJ1-2; possible D gene TRBD1, 6 bases. Trimming cost V 0 bases and J 3 bases, with 12 bases left between them. Germline V gene lookup returns CDR1 SGDLS and CDR2 YYNGEE. The CDR3 runs to 15 residues. The CDR3 spells CASSVARQGHYGYTF. The CDR3 coding sequence is TGTGCCAGCAGCGTAGCTCGTCAGGGGCACTATGGCTACACCTTC.

V gene TRBV7-9 combines with J gene TRBJ1-1; 8 bases are shared with TRBD1. The CDR3 runs 12 residues. Trimming removed 5 bases from V and 8 bases from J; junction bases left unmatched: 4. Germline V lookup: CDR1 SEHNR, CDR2 FQNEAQ (reference sequence). The CDR3 sequence: CASSRQGMEAFF. The CDR3 DNA reads as TGTGCCAGCAGCCGACAGGGGATGGAAGCTTTCTTT. Drawing the rest from reference TRBV7-9 and TRBJ1-1, the complete variable domain is DTGVSQNPRHKITKRGQNVTFRCDPISEHNRLYWYRQTLGQGPEFLTYFQNEAQLEKSRLLSDRFSAERPKGSFSTLEIQRTEQGDSAMYLCASSRQGMEAFFGQGTRLTVV.

The chain uses TRBV6-6 and TRBJ2-7, with 7 bases identical to TRBD1. Germline V lookup: CDR1 MNHNY, CDR2 SVGAGI (reference sequence). CDR3 length: 12 amino acids. The V and J ends lost 6 bases and 6 bases, in that order; junction bases with no gene match: 5. The CDR3 DNA reads as TGTGCCAGCAGCCTAGGGGGCGGCGAGCAGTACTTC. It codes for CASSLGGGEQYF.

V is TRBV6-5 and J is TRBJ1-2; 7 bases agree with TRBD1. CDR1 is MNHEY and CDR2 is SVGAGI in the germline V gene. The CDR3 has 15 amino acids. J gave up 1 base and V 0 bases, and 2 bases lay outside the gene matches. For the CDR3, the DNA is TGTGCCAGCAGTTACTCGAGGGGGCGTAACTATGGCTACACCTTC. Translation: CASSYSRGRNYGYTF.

This rearrangement joins TRBV6-1 to TRBJ2-7; 10 positions match TRBD2. J was trimmed by 5 bases and V by 7 bases; bases with no gene match: 5. This CDR3 region has 13 residues. Germline CDR1 reads MNHNS; CDR2 reads SASEGT. The CDR3 here is CASITSGKDEQYF. CDR3 coding DNA: TGTGCCAGCATTACTAGCGGGAAGGACGAGCAGTACTTC.